The next 24 T cell receptor beta chains were all read from a single sample in a study of CXCR3-negative and CXCR3-positive naive CD8 T cells. The libraries of TRB cDNA were prepared using 5' RACE with UMI labels. After re-calling the 5' RACE reads, TCRdb lists one entry per CDR3 protein, DNA absent. The sample totals more than 100,000 distinct CDR3 sequences. These receptors are not linked to any known antigen. Study-wide results and limits: CXCR3-positive naive cells had more hydrophobic TRB CDR3s than CXCR3-negative naive cells.

The sample comprised naive CXCR3+ CD8+ T cells from blood. As for subset: CD45RO-CCR7+CD27+CD95- naive CD8+ T cells expressing CXCR3 (TNR3+). All receptors come from a human donor in good health. Some clones in this sample may be carry-over from other donors' samples.

V and J are TRBV29-1 and TRBJ2-3; without DNA, the TCRdb call of TRBD2 cannot be checked. The CDR3 runs to 20 residues. Germline CDR1 is SQVTM and CDR2 is ANQGSEA. The CDR3 loop is CSVEDLDNPGVAYSTDTQYF.

This chain uses TRBV29-1 with TRBJ2-7; the TCRdb call, TRBD1, lacks DNA for checking. This CDR3 is 13 amino acids long. Germline CDR1 and CDR2: SQVTM and ANQGSEA. CDR3 in amino acids: CSVVAAGDYEQYF.

The V call is TRBV27, the J call TRBJ2-3. Germline-derived CDR1 and CDR2 are MNHEY and SMNVEV (reference sequence). The CDR3 is 15 residues long. CDR3 sequence reads: CASSFSMGSSDTQYF.

This sequence joins TRBV29-1 and TRBJ2-7; the D gene TCRdb calls, TRBD1, cannot be checked with no DNA. CDR1 is SQVTM, CDR2 ANQGSEA, per germline. The CDR3 spans 14 residues. CDR3 residues: CSVERRDSSYEQYF.

The chain carries TRBV29-1 and TRBJ2-5; TCRdb's D gene call, TRBD1, goes unchecked for lack of DNA. The CDR3 extends over 15 amino acids. The germline V gene has CDR1 SQVTM and CDR2 ANQGSEA. The CDR3 region is CSVVGDHPGGETQYF.

This rearrangement joins TRBV29-1 to TRBJ1-3; TCRdb picks TRBD1, but there is no DNA to check that call. The CDR3 length is 14 residues. Germline CDR1 reads SQVTM; CDR2 reads ANQGSEA. The CDR3 protein is CSARSGAAGNTIYF.

The V call is TRBV7-9, the J call TRBJ2-1; TCRdb names TRBD2, which stays unverified in the absence of DNA. This CDR3 is built from 16 residues. Germline V CDR1 and CDR2: SEHNR, FQNEAQ (reference sequence). CDR3 sequence: CASSLVVYREDNEQFF. The whole variable domain, remainder taken from reference TRBV7-9 and TRBJ2-1, is DTGVSQNPRHKITKRGQNVTFRCDPISEHNRLYWYRQTLGQGPEFLTYFQNEAQLEKSRLLSDRFSAERPKGSFSTLEIQRTEQGDSAMYLCASSLVVYREDNEQFFGPGTRLTVL.

This chain links TRBV28 with TRBJ2-1; TCRdb lists TRBD1, though no DNA is available to test this call. Germline assignment: CDR1 MDHEN and CDR2 SYDVKM. The CDR3 totals 14 residues. Here the CDR3 reads CASSPGGAWNEQFF.

V and J are TRBV7-6 and TRBJ1-5; the D call from TCRdb, TRBD1, cannot be confirmed without DNA. The CDR3 is made up of 16 amino acids. Germline CDR1 and CDR2: SGHVS and FNYEAQ. The CDR3 region is CASSLYSGGGNQPQHF.

CDR3: CASSQEFGVFNEQFF. The chain recombines TRBV3-1 with TRBJ2-1. Germline CDR1 LGHDT, CDR2 YNNKEL (reference sequence). The CDR3 length is 15 residues.

J is TRBJ2-1 and V is TRBV4-3; the TRBD1 assignment by TCRdb is unverifiable without DNA. The length of the CDR3 is 17 residues. CDR1 is LGHNA and CDR2 is YSLEER in the germline V gene. The CDR3 is CASSHDARPGTYNEQFF.

This chain connects TRBV29-1 to TRBJ2-2; lacking DNA, the TRBD2 call made by TCRdb goes unchecked. CDR3 size: 16 residues. Looked up from germline, CDR1 is SQVTM and CDR2 is ANQGSEA. CDR3 sequence: CSVEVEAGEVAGELFF.

V gene TRBV7-9 combines with J gene TRBJ1-4; TCRdb proposes TRBD1, but this gene call is untestable without DNA. The CDR3 is 15 amino acids. The germline V gene encodes CDR1 SEHNR and CDR2 FQNEAQ (reference sequence). CDR3 amino acids: CASSGLTGGNEKLFF.

The CDR3 region is CASSQDVSRHRVDGYTF. The rearrangement uses TRBV4-3 and TRBJ1-2; lacking DNA, the TRBD1 call made by TCRdb goes unchecked. The length of the CDR3 is 17 residues. Per the germline V gene, CDR1 is LGHNA and CDR2 is YSLEER.

The V gene is TRBV4-1, the J gene TRBJ2-7. This CDR3 is built from 15 residues. Germline values: CDR1 MGHRA, CDR2 YSYEKL. The CDR3 is CASSQERQTYYEQYF.

The CDR3 is CASSPSGYPPNEQFF. The V and J genes are TRBV9 and TRBJ2-1; TCRdb indicates TRBD1, and absent DNA this call remains unverified. Germline V gene data show CDR1 as SGDLS and CDR2 as YYNGEE. The CDR3 totals 15 residues.

CDR3 loop: CASSILVSTDTQYF. This chain uses TRBV12-3 or TRBV12-4 with TRBJ2-3; as DNA is missing, the TRBD2 call by TCRdb cannot be tested. The CDR3 totals 14 residues.

The CDR3 sequence: CASSLGRNIQYF. The V call is TRBV13, the J call TRBJ2-4. Germline V lookup: CDR1 PRHDT, CDR2 FYEKMQ (reference sequence). This CDR3 spans 12 amino acids.

The J gene is TRBJ2-1, the V gene TRBV15; with no DNA, the TCRdb D assignment of TRBD2 cannot be verified. This CDR3 is 16 amino acids long. Germline CDR1 LNHNV, CDR2 YYDKDF (reference sequence). The CDR3 reads CATSNRVGLFYNEQFF.

This chain links TRBV3-1 with TRBJ2-7; the TRBD2 assignment by TCRdb is unverifiable without DNA. The germline V gene has CDR1 LGHDT and CDR2 YNNKEL (reference sequence). The CDR3 is 16 amino acids. The CDR3 is CASSHTTSGISYEQYF.

This rearrangement joins TRBV5-1 to TRBJ1-2; TCRdb outputs TRBD1, but without DNA this stays unchecked. The CDR3 sequence is 16 residues long. Germline CDR1 is SGHRS and CDR2 is YFSETQ. CDR3 sequence: CASSSYPGERVYGYTF.

The J gene is TRBJ2-5, the V gene TRBV28; the TCRdb call, TRBD1, lacks DNA for checking. Germline V CDR1 and CDR2: MDHEN, SYDVKM. This CDR3 is 14 amino acids long. The CDR3 is CASSYRVGRETQYF.

The chain carries TRBV4-3 and TRBJ2-7; TCRdb's assignment of TRBD1 cannot be checked, as there is no DNA. From germline, CDR1 is LGHNA and CDR2 YSLEER. The CDR3 length is 14 residues. The CDR3 loop is CASSPGQHTGEQYF.

V is TRBV5-5 and J is TRBJ2-3. CDR3 length: 16 residues. The V gene's germline CDR1 is SGHKS and CDR2 YYEKEE (reference sequence). Here the CDR3 reads CASSLEGIPSTDTQYF.